A selection of T cell receptor beta chains follows, all from one sample in a study of cytomegalovirus exposure and HLA in healthy donors. TCRdb's copy holds only in-frame clones and misses some; the assay was immunoSEQ multiplex PCR. The table for this sample gives 45,000 to 70,000 clones. The material sequenced was PBMCs. Receptors were obtained from a woman between 45 and 65 years old in good health and CMV-seropositive. CDR3s include the opening cysteine and the closing phenylalanine or tryptophan. A D gene is named only where the DNA matches it firmly. Size values are once, few and many counts, or a class for expanded clones, and some rows have none.

clone_size	v_call	j_call	d_call	cdr3_nt	cdr3_aa
-	TRBV28	TRBJ1-1	-	TGTGCCAGCAGGACGGGGGGTAGGAACACTGAAGCTTTCTTT	CASRTGGRNTEAFF
-	TRBV19	TRBJ1-1	-	TGTGCCAGTAGTACGGTTAAGAACACTGAAGCTTTCTTT	CASSTVKNTEAFF
-	TRBV4-1	TRBJ2-1	TRBD2	TGCGCCAGCAGCCAGGTACGGGAGGCACCTAAAGGCAATGAGCAGTTCTTC	CASSQVREAPKGNEQFF
-	TRBV19	TRBJ1-2	TRBD1	TGTGCCAGTAGTACTGGGACAGCCCCAAACTATGGCTACACCTTC	CASSTGTAPNYGYTF
-	TRBV6-5	TRBJ1-2	TRBD1	TGTGCCAGCAGACCGACAGGGCTCCTGGGTGGCTACACCTTC	CASRPTGLLGGYTF
-	TRBV6-5	TRBJ2-3	-	TGTGCCAGCAGTTACTCACGTCTAGCGGATACGCAGTATTTT	CASSYSRLADTQYF
-	TRBV10-2	TRBJ1-2	-	TGCGCCAGCGGACAGACCCAGGGCTACACCTTC	CASGQTQGYTF
-	TRBV6-1	TRBJ2-2	-	TGTGCCAGCGGACGATGGGGGAGGTCCGGGGAGCTGTTTTTT	CASGRWGRSGELFF
-	TRBV27	TRBJ2-1	TRBD2	TGTGCCAGCAGTCAAACTAGCGGGAGTACCGACACCTACAATGAGCAGTTCTTC	CASSQTSGSTDTYNEQFF
medium-sized	TRBV10-3	TRBJ2-7	-	TGTGCCATCACCGGGGACTCCTACGAGCAGTACTTC	CAITGDSYEQYF
-	TRBV9	TRBJ2-1	TRBD2	TGTGCCAGCAGCGTAGTCAGCGGGGGGGCTGGTGAGCAGTTCTTC	CASSVVSGGAGEQFF
-	TRBV7-2	TRBJ2-7	TRBD2	TGTGCCAGCAGCTTAGGGCCCTCGACTAGCGGGATGTACGAGCAGTACTTC	CASSLGPSTSGMYEQYF
-	TRBV28	TRBJ2-7	TRBD1	TGTGCCAGCAGTTTTTCGCTCACAGGGGGGCCTCACGAGCAGTACTTC	CASSFSLTGGPHEQYF
-	TRBV11-2	TRBJ1-1	-	TGTGCCAGCAGCCTCCTTTACCAGGACACTGAAGCTTTCTTT	CASSLLYQDTEAFF
-	TRBV6-6	TRBJ2-1	TRBD1	TGTGCCAGCAGTTACGAGGGACAGGGTGACAATGAGCAGTTCTTC	CASSYEGQGDNEQFF
-	TRBV6-6	TRBJ2-2	TRBD1	TGTGCCAGCAGTCGCCCGGGACAGGGTGGCGGGGAGCTGTTTTTT	CASSRPGQGGGELFF
-	TRBV19	TRBJ2-7	TRBD2	TGTGCCACCGGGGGGAAATCGTACGAGCAGTACTTC	CATGGKSYEQYF
-	TRBV27	TRBJ2-7	-	TGTGCCAGCAGCAGAGACAGTTCCTACGAGCAGTACTTC	CASSRDSSYEQYF
-	TRBV19	TRBJ2-1	TRBD2	TGTGCCAGTAGTATACGTACGGGAGGGAGTTACAATGAGCAGTTCTTC	CASSIRTGGSYNEQFF
-	TRBV7-2	TRBJ2-1	TRBD1	TGTGCCAGCAGCTACCAAGGGACAGGGGCGTACAATGAGCAGTTCTTC	CASSYQGTGAYNEQFF
-	TRBV18	TRBJ2-7	TRBD1	TGTGCCAGCTCACCGGGACAGGGGTCTCACGAGCAGTACTTC	CASSPGQGSHEQYF
-	TRBV2	TRBJ2-7	TRBD1	TGTGCCAGCACCCGGGACAGGGCCTCCTACGAGCAGTACTTC	CASTRDRASYEQYF
-	TRBV19	TRBJ2-7	-	TGTGCCAGTAGTATAGCTCCCTCCTACGAGCAGTACTTC	CASSIAPSYEQYF
-	TRBV11-2	TRBJ1-2	-	TGTGCCAGCAGCTTATTGACAGATAACTATGGCTACACCTTC	CASSLLTDNYGYTF
-	TRBV6-1	TRBJ2-6	-	TGTGCCAGCATAGCGGTAGCTGGGGCCAACGTCCTGACTTTC	CASIAVAGANVLTF
-	TRBV28	TRBJ1-2	-	TGTGCCAGCAGTTTTAAGGGGGATGGCTACACCTTC	CASSFKGDGYTF
-	TRBV4-1	TRBJ2-7	TRBD2	TGCGCCAGCAGCCCCAGGACTAGCGGCTCCTACGAGCAGTACTTC	CASSPRTSGSYEQYF
-	TRBV5-6	TRBJ2-7	TRBD1	TGTGCCAGCAGCACCCCGGACAGGGAACTCTACGAGCAGTACTTC	CASSTPDRELYEQYF
-	TRBV11-2	TRBJ2-5	-	TGTGCCAGCAGCGCGAAGGGGTGGCAAGAGACCCAGTACTTC	CASSAKGWQETQYF
-	TRBV5-4	TRBJ1-2	TRBD1	TGTGCCAGCAGCTCCTGGACAGGGAAGGCCCATGGCTACACCTTC	CASSSWTGKAHGYTF
-	TRBV19	TRBJ1-2	-	TGTGCCAGTAGTATAAGTGTGGCCACAGGGCTCGACTACACCTTC	CASSISVATGLDYTF
-	TRBV5-1	TRBJ2-1	TRBD2	TGCGCCAGCAGCTATCCGAAAATAGCGGGAGGGGGGAGCTCCTACAATGAGCAGTTCTTC	CASSYPKIAGGGSSYNEQFF
-	TRBV5-1	TRBJ2-3	-	TGCGCCAGCAACGGCGGTAGCACAGATACGCAGTATTTT	CASNGGSTDTQYF
-	TRBV7-2	TRBJ2-3	-	TGTGCCAGCAGCTTATATACAGATACGCAGTATTTT	CASSLYTDTQYF
-	TRBV19	TRBJ1-1	-	TGTGCCAGTAGCCCCCCACGGACAGAAGCTTTCTTT	CASSPPRTEAFF
-	TRBV19	TRBJ2-1	-	TGTGCCAGTAGTATGAGGGCGGGACGAGAGAGGGGGCATGAGCAGTTCTTC	CASSMRAGRERGHEQFF
-	TRBV29-1	TRBJ1-2	-	TGCAGCGTTGAAGATCAGGCGATCTATGGCTACACCTTC	CSVEDQAIYGYTF
-	TRBV29-1	TRBJ2-1	TRBD1	TGCAGCGTTGCCCGGGACAGCGGTTACACTGAGCAGTTCTTC	CSVARDSGYTEQFF
-	TRBV11-2	TRBJ2-3	TRBD1	TGTGCCAGCAGCTCCCTGACAGGGGGCGATGATACGCAGTATTTT	CASSSLTGGDDTQYF
-	TRBV27	TRBJ2-2	TRBD1	TGTGCCAGCAGTCGAGACAGGGAGAACACCGGGGAGCTGTTTTTT	CASSRDRENTGELFF
-	TRBV29-1	TRBJ2-2	-	TGCAGCGTTGATAGCGGAGATGAGAACACCGGGGAGCTGTTTTTT	CSVDSGDENTGELFF
-	TRBV7-9	TRBJ2-2	TRBD1	TGTGCCAGCAGCGGCTACGGGACAGGGAACACCGGGGAGCTGTTTTTT	CASSGYGTGNTGELFF
-	TRBV29-1	TRBJ2-7	-	TGCAGCGTTGAAGATACAGGGCAGGGCTACGAGCAGTACTTC	CSVEDTGQGYEQYF
-	TRBV18	TRBJ2-3	TRBD2	TGTGCCAGCTCACTATGGACTAGCGGGGGCAAGAGCACAGATACGCAGTATTTT	CASSLWTSGGKSTDTQYF
-	TRBV4-2	TRBJ2-7	TRBD2	TGTGCCAGCAGCCAAGATGAGGCTAGCGGGTCCTACGAGCAGTACTTC	CASSQDEASGSYEQYF
-	TRBV5-8	TRBJ2-7	-	TGTGCCAGCAGCTTGGGCCAGGGGAGCTCCTACGAGCAGTACTTC	CASSLGQGSSYEQYF
-	TRBV6-1	TRBJ1-1	-	TGTGCCAGCAGTGGAAGAGGATATGACAGGCGAGGGACTGAAGCTTTCTTT	CASSGRGYDRRGTEAFF
-	TRBV7-8	TRBJ1-1	-	TGTGCCAGCAGCTTAGGCCGGGTTCTGGCGAACACTGAAGCTTTCTTT	CASSLGRVLANTEAFF
-	TRBV6-5	TRBJ2-7	-	TGTGCCAGCAGACCTAGAAGTGCCTACGAGCAGTACTTC	CASRPRSAYEQYF
-	TRBV19	TRBJ2-3	TRBD2	TGTGCCAGTAGTCCTACACTCCCTAGCGGGGGGACTAGCACAGATACGCAGTATTTT	CASSPTLPSGGTSTDTQYF
-	TRBV7-3	TRBJ2-5	TRBD2	TGTGCCAGCAGCTTACTAGCGGGAGTAGGTGAGACCCAGTACTTC	CASSLLAGVGETQYF
-	TRBV5-1	TRBJ2-5	TRBD2	TGCGCCAGCAGCTTGATTGGCGGGAGTCCAGAGACCCAGTACTTC	CASSLIGGSPETQYF
-	TRBV6-1	TRBJ2-3	TRBD2	TGTGCCAGCAGGATTAGCGGGGGGATTACAGATACGCAGTATTTT	CASRISGGITDTQYF
-	TRBV2	TRBJ1-5	-	TGTGCCAGCAAGAGGGCGGGATCAGGCAATCAGCCCCAGCATTTT	CASKRAGSGNQPQHF
-	TRBV6-5	TRBJ2-5	-	TGTGCCAGCAGCCAGGGAGGCCAAGAGACCCAGTACTTC	CASSQGGQETQYF
-	TRBV30	TRBJ2-7	-	TGTGCCTGGAGTGTACTCTGGGGGCAGAGCTCCTACGAGCAGTACTTC	CAWSVLWGQSSYEQYF
-	TRBV4-1	TRBJ2-1	-	TGCGCCAGCAGCCAAGCCCGGGATTCCTACAATGAGCAGTTCTTC	CASSQARDSYNEQFF
-	TRBV5-1	TRBJ2-7	TRBD1	TGCGCCAGCAGCTTGCGTTGGGGACAGGGAACCTACGAGCAGTACTTC	CASSLRWGQGTYEQYF
-	TRBV18	TRBJ1-2	-	TGTGCCAGCTCTCCATTGGAGGGCTATGGCTACACCTTC	CASSPLEGYGYTF